This T cell receptor (beta chain) was sequenced in a study of T cell responses to AZD1222 COVID-19 vaccine. The V and J ends lost 8 bases and 4 bases, in that order; junction bases with no gene match: 9. Germline values: CDR1 MNHEY, CDR2 SVGAGI. This CDR3 has 14 amino acids. Libraries were prepared by immunoSEQ multiplex PCR; TCRdb keeps only in-frame clonotypes and omits some of them. In the table there are 85,000 to 95,000 clones, around 89% of which are singletons. This sequence originates from an adult who received the AZD1222 COVID-19 vaccine. The sample was peripheral blood, taken 28 days after the second AZD1222 dose. The chain has TRBV6-5 and TRBJ1-2; 8 bases align to TRBD1. As DNA, the CDR3 is TGTGCCAGCGCCGGGACAGGTTATGTCTATGGCTACACCTTC. Residues: CASAGTGYVYGYTF.